This T cell receptor beta chain was sequenced in a study of T cell repertoires in cytomegalovirus infection. Via MiXCR, TCRdb re-called the reads, giving one row per CDR3 protein. The sample includes roughly 90,000 distinct CDR3 sequences, 25% to 35% of them seen just once. This clonotype showed up just a few times. Its antigen is not identified. The CDR3 runs 15 residues. The germline V and J ends were trimmed by 0 bases and 0 bases, with 6 bases remaining between them. Germline-derived CDR1 and CDR2 are MNHEY and SVGAGI. This chain links TRBV6-5 with TRBJ2-1; D is unresolved. The receptor's source is a human donor in good health (CMV status not recorded). Some clones in this sample may be carry-over from other donors' samples. The input for sequencing was CD8+ T cells from cultured PBMCs, taken from culture after CMV antigen stimulation. CDR3: CASSYSGSSYNEQFF. The CDR3 bases are TGTGCCAGCAGTTACTCGGGTAGCTCCTACAATGAGCAGTTCTTC.